The clone carrying this TCR beta chain was seen once. The antigen is unknown. These data originate in a study of naive CD8 T cells in extremely preterm neonates. Points from the study as a whole: Preterm CDR3s were shorter than older groups', with fewer N additions and less trimming. Preterm neonates shared more CDR3 nucleotide sequences (approximately 2.7%) than older groups.

Preterm samples came from extremely preterm deliveries at roughly 22-29 weeks. Pregnancies with fetal demise, active maternal HSV infection or known maternal HIV were excluded. Profiling relied on immunoSEQ multiplex PCR, and the TCRdb table lists in-frame clones only, not all of them. The sample carries around 25,000 clones, about 87% recorded once. Trimming removed 5 bases from V and 2 bases from J, with 10 bases in between. CDR1 is SGHAT and CDR2 is FQNNGV in the germline V gene. The CDR3 consists of 14 residues. This rearrangement joins TRBV11-2 to TRBJ1-3; D might be TRBD1 (6 bases). This receptor was taken from a boy who was born preterm. The sequenced material came from naive CD8+ T cells from cord blood. The CDR3 nucleotides read TGTGCCAGCAGCCCCGGGACAACTGGAAACACCATATATTTT. Its translation: CASSPGTTGNTIYF.